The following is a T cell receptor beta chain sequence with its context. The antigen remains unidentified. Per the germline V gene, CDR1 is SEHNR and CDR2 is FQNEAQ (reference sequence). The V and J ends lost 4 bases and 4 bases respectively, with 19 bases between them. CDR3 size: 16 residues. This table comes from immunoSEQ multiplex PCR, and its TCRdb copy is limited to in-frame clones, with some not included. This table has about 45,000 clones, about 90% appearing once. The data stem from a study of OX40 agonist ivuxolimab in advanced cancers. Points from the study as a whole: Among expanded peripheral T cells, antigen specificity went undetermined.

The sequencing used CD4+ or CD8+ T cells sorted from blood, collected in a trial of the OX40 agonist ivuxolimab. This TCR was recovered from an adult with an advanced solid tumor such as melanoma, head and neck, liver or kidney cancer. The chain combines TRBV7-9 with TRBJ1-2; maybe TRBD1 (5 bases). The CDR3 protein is CASSSGHLVPGYGYTF. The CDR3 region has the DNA TGTGCCAGCAGCTCCGGACATCTGGTCCCAGGCTATGGCTACACCTTC. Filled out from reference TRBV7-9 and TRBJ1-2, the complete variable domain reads DTGVSQNPRHKITKRGQNVTFRCDPISEHNRLYWYRQTLGQGPEFLTYFQNEAQLEKSRLLSDRFSAERPKGSFSTLEIQRTEQGDSAMYLCASSSGHLVPGYGYTFGSGTRLTVV.